This entry concerns a single TCR beta chain. Its antigen is not known. This specimen belongs to a study of T cell responses to AZD1222 COVID-19 vaccine. General study points: Donors skewed white British and female; clonal diversity was possibly underestimated.

Profiling relied on immunoSEQ multiplex PCR, and the TCRdb table lists in-frame clones only, not all of them. The table includes some 150,000 clones, over 75% detected once. The germline V gene has CDR1 KGHSH and CDR2 LQKENI. This CDR3 has 14 residues. The germline V and J ends were trimmed by 3 bases and 2 bases, with 10 bases remaining between them. The input for sequencing was peripheral blood, taken 28 days after the second dose of the MenACWY control vaccine. This chain connects TRBV18 to TRBJ2-5; possibly TRBD1 for D (6 bases). The TCR was taken from an adult who received the MenACWY meningococcal vaccine as a control. CDR3 nucleotide sequence: TGTGCCAGCTCACCTAATGACAGGCAAGAGACCCAGTACTTC. Amino acid sequence: CASSPNDRQETQYF.